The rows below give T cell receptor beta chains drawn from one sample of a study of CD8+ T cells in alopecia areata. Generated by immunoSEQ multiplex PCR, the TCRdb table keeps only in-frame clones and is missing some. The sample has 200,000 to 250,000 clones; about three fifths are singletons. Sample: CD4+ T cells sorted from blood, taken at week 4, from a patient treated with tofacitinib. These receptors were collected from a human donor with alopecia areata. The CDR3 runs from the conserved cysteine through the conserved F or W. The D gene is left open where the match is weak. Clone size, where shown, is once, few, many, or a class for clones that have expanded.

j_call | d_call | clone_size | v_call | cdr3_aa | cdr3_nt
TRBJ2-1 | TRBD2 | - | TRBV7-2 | CASSLVWSGGALEQFF | TGTGCCAGCAGCTTAGTGTGGAGCGGGGGGGCCCTTGAGCAGTTCTTC
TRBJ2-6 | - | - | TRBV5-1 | CASSLDGGPDVLTF | TGCGCCAGCAGCTTGGATGGGGGGCCCGACGTCCTGACTTTC
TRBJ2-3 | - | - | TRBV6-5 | CASSYAQDTDTQYF | TGTGCCAGCAGTTACGCACAGGACACAGATACGCAGTATTTT
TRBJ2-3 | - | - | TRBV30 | CAWSPMAGRTDTQYF | TGTGCCTGGAGTCCTATGGCAGGTCGCACAGATACGCAGTATTTT
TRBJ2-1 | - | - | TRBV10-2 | CASSANTEQFF | TGCGCCAGCAGTGCGAATACTGAGCAGTTCTTC
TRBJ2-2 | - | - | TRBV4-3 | CASSHAAGRANTGELFF | TGCGCCAGCAGCCACGCGGCTGGAAGGGCGAACACCGGGGAGCTGTTTTTT
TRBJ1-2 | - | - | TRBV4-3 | CASSQDVDRSGGYTF | TGCGCCAGCAGCCAAGACGTCGACCGTTCGGGCGGCTACACCTTC
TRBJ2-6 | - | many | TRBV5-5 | CASSHSGGTAGANVLTF | TGTGCCAGCAGCCACTCTGGGGGGACAGCTGGGGCCAACGTCCTGACTTTC
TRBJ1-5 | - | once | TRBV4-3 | CASSAQLNQPQHF | TGCGCCAGCAGCGCCCAACTCAATCAGCCCCAGCATTTT
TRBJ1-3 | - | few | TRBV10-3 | CAISETRPSSGNTIYF | TGTGCCATCAGTGAGACCAGGCCGAGCTCTGGAAACACCATATATTTT
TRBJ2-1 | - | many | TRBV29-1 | CSVRQASNEQFF | TGCAGCGTACGTCAAGCCTCCAATGAGCAGTTCTTC
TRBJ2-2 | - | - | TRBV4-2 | CASSQGGSVTGELFF | TGTGCCAGCAGCCAAGGAGGCTCGGTCACCGGGGAGCTGTTTTTT
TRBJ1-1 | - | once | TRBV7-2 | CASRPNNYNTEAFF | TGTGCCAGCAGACCTAACAATTATAACACTGAAGCTTTCTTT
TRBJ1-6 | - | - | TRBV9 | CASSEWTVGGNSPLHF | TGTGCCAGCAGCGAGTGGACAGTCGGGGGGAATTCACCCCTCCACTTT
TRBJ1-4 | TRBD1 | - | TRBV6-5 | CASSYGTGWGEKLFF | TGTGCCAGCAGTTATGGGACAGGGTGGGGTGAAAAACTGTTTTTT
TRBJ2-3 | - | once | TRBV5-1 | CASSLGARGTDTQYF | TGCGCCAGCAGCTTGGGAGCTAGAGGCACAGATACGCAGTATTTT
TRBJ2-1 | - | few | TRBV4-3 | CASSQVGSTAYNEQFF | TGCGCCAGCAGCCAAGTCGGTTCGACCGCCTACAATGAGCAGTTCTTC
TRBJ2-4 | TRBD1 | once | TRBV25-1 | CASSEQGENIQYF | TGTGCCAGCAGTGAGCAGGGGGAAAACATTCAGTACTTC
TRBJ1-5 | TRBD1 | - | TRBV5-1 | CASSRDSYQPQHF | TGCGCCAGCAGCCGGGACAGTTATCAGCCCCAGCATTTT
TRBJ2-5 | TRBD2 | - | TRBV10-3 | CAIRPGLAEQETQYF | TGTGCCATCAGACCGGGACTAGCGGAGCAAGAGACCCAGTACTTC
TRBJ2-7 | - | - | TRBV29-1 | CSVSHTTYEQYF | TGCAGCGTTTCCCACACGACCTACGAGCAGTACTTC
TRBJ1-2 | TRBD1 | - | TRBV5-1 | CASSLGQGPRIDGYTF | TGCGCCAGCAGCTTGGGACAGGGCCCTCGGATAGATGGCTACACCTTC
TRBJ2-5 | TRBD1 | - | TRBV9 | CASSVMTGMETQYF | TGTGCCAGCAGCGTTATGACAGGGATGGAGACCCAGTACTTC
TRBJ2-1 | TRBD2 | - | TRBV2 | CASSRRTSGLYNEQFF | TGTGCCAGCAGTAGACGGACTAGCGGGCTCTACAATGAGCAGTTCTTC
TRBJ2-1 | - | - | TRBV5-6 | CASRPFSRDTYNEQFF | TGTGCCAGCAGACCTTTCTCCCGGGACACCTACAATGAGCAGTTCTTC
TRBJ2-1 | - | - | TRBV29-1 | CSVDRGLDEQFF | TGCAGCGTTGACAGGGGTCTGGATGAGCAGTTCTTC
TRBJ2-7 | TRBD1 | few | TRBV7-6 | CASSLNRGPYEQYF | TGTGCCAGCAGCTTGAACAGGGGCCCCTACGAGCAGTACTTC
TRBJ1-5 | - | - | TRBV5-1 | CASSPGTGNNQPQHF | TGCGCCAGCAGCCCGGGGACCGGTAACAATCAGCCCCAGCATTTT
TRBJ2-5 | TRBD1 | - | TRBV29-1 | CSAGPDRALRSPQETQYF | TGCAGCGCCGGACCGGACAGGGCTTTAAGGTCTCCCCAAGAGACCCAGTACTTC
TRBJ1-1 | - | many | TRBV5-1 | CASSLMSSNTEAFF | TGCGCCAGCAGCTTGATGTCCAGTAACACTGAAGCTTTCTTT
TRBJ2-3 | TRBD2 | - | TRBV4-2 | CASSASGGNTQYF | TGTGCCAGCAGCGCTAGCGGGGGAAATACGCAGTATTTT
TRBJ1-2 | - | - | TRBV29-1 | CSVEIGRGYTF | TGCAGCGTTGAAATAGGTCGGGGCTACACCTTC
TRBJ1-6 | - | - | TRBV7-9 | CASSLSSADSPLHF | TGTGCCAGCAGCTTAAGTAGTGCTGATTCACCCCTCCACTTT
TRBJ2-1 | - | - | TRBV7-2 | CASSLSPSSYNEQFF | TGTGCCAGCAGCTTATCGCCGAGCTCCTACAATGAGCAGTTCTTC
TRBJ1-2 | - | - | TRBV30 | CAWSVPGGYYGYTF | TGTGCCTGGAGTGTACCTGGCGGGTACTATGGCTACACCTTC
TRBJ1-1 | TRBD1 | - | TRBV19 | CASSYRGASAEAFF | TGTGCCAGTAGTTACAGGGGGGCAAGCGCTGAAGCTTTCTTT
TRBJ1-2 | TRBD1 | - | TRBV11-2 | CASSSSGDRLFYGYTF | TGTGCCAGCAGCTCGTCGGGGGACAGATTATTCTATGGCTACACCTTC
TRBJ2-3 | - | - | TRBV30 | CAWRGGDGVTDTQYF | TGTGCCTGGAGAGGCGGGGATGGGGTCACAGATACGCAGTATTTT
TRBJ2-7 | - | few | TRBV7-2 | CASSQDYSSYEQYF | TGTGCCAGCAGCCAGGACTATTCCTCCTACGAGCAGTACTTC
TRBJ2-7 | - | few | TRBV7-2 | CASSQTAYEQYF | TGTGCCAGCAGTCAGACAGCTTACGAGCAGTACTTC
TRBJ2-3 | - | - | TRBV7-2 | CASSLTGGFTDTQYF | TGTGCCAGCAGCTTAACGGGGGGCTTCACAGATACGCAGTATTTT
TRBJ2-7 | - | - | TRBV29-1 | CSVGYEYGQYF | TGCAGCGTTGGATATGAGTATGGGCAGTACTTC
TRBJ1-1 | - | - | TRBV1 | CTSSREGPSGVAFF | TGCACCAGCAGCCGGGAAGGGCCATCAGGGGTTGCTTTCTTT
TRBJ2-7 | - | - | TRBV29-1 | CSVQGGYEQYF | TGCAGCGTTCAAGGGGGTTACGAGCAGTACTTC
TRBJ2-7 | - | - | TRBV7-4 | CASSLSVLGGYEQYF | TGTGCCAGCAGCTTATCAGTATTGGGAGGATACGAGCAGTACTTC